The rows below give T cell receptor beta chains drawn from one sample of a study of tumor-infiltrating lymphocytes in localized non-small cell lung cancer. Using immunoSEQ multiplex PCR, the repertoire was profiled, and TCRdb retains in-frame clones only, with some absent. The sample consists of about 4,000 clones, around 66% of them appearing once. Sequenced sample: uninvolved lung tissue not adjacent to the tumor. The receptors were sampled from a human donor with non-small cell lung cancer. The CDR3 runs from the conserved cysteine through the conserved F or W. The D gene is left open where the match is weak. Not all rows give a size; the values are once, few, many and, for expanded clones, a class.

V gene: TRBV5-1; CDR3 length: 13; clone size: -; J gene: TRBJ1-4; D gene: -; CDR3 DNA: TGCGCCAGCAGCTGGCGCGCCGGCGAAAAACTGTTTTTT; CDR3 protein: CASSWRAGEKLFF
V gene: TRBV5-1; CDR3 length: 15; clone size: -; J gene: TRBJ2-1; D gene: -; CDR3 DNA: TGCGCCAGCAGGGCAGGGGAGAGTGCCTACAATGAGCAGTTCTTC; CDR3 protein: CASRAGESAYNEQFF
V gene: TRBV9; CDR3 length: 15; clone size: -; J gene: TRBJ1-2; D gene: -; CDR3 DNA: TGTGCCAGCAGCGTCAGGGATGGAGCTGCAGATGGCTACACCTTC; CDR3 protein: CASSVRDGAADGYTF
V gene: TRBV7-2; CDR3 length: 15; clone size: -; J gene: TRBJ2-7; D gene: -; CDR3 DNA: TGTGCCAGCAGCTTAGCGTCAGGGTCTGGCTACGAGCAGTACTTC; CDR3 protein: CASSLASGSGYEQYF
V gene: TRBV7-2; CDR3 length: 13; clone size: -; J gene: TRBJ2-5; D gene: -; CDR3 DNA: TGTGCCAGCAGCTTAACCGGGGGAGAGACCCAGTACTTC; CDR3 protein: CASSLTGGETQYF
V gene: TRBV7-2; CDR3 length: 14; clone size: -; J gene: TRBJ2-2; D gene: -; CDR3 DNA: TGTGCCAGCAGCTTAGCTCAGGGTACCGGGGAGCTGTTTTTT; CDR3 protein: CASSLAQGTGELFF
V gene: TRBV27; CDR3 length: 14; clone size: -; J gene: TRBJ1-2; D gene: -; CDR3 DNA: TGTGCCAGCCGAAACAGCAGGTCTAACTATGGCTACACCTTC; CDR3 protein: CASRNSRSNYGYTF
V gene: TRBV28; CDR3 length: 14; clone size: few; J gene: TRBJ1-1; D gene: -; CDR3 DNA: TGTGCCAGCAGTTTATGGGCGGTGAACACTGAAGCTTTCTTT; CDR3 protein: CASSLWAVNTEAFF
V gene: TRBV6-5; CDR3 length: 16; clone size: -; J gene: TRBJ2-7; D gene: -; CDR3 DNA: TGTGCCAGCAGTTACTCGTGGGTGGGGAGCTCCTACGAGCAGTACTTC; CDR3 protein: CASSYSWVGSSYEQYF
V gene: TRBV7-2; CDR3 length: 13; clone size: -; J gene: TRBJ1-5; D gene: -; CDR3 DNA: TGTGCCAGCAGCCCGAGACGTAATCAGCCCCAGCATTTT; CDR3 protein: CASSPRRNQPQHF
V gene: TRBV5-8; CDR3 length: 15; clone size: -; J gene: TRBJ2-1; D gene: -; CDR3 DNA: TGTGCCAGCAGCTTCGGACGGATAAGATACAATGAGCAGTTCTTC; CDR3 protein: CASSFGRIRYNEQFF
V gene: TRBV15; CDR3 length: 17; clone size: -; J gene: TRBJ2-2; D gene: -; CDR3 DNA: TGTGCCACCAGCAGACCCCTCGGGCACCCGAACACCGGGGAGCTGTTTTTT; CDR3 protein: CATSRPLGHPNTGELFF
V gene: TRBV5-1; CDR3 length: 15; clone size: -; J gene: TRBJ1-3; D gene: -; CDR3 DNA: TGCGCCAGCAGCTTGGAGGGCTCCCTTGAAAACACCATATATTTT; CDR3 protein: CASSLEGSLENTIYF
V gene: TRBV7-2; CDR3 length: 14; clone size: -; J gene: TRBJ2-7; D gene: TRBD1; CDR3 DNA: TGTGCCAGCCGCTTAGGACAGGGGGCGGGCGAGCAGTACTTC; CDR3 protein: CASRLGQGAGEQYF
V gene: TRBV14; CDR3 length: 16; clone size: -; J gene: TRBJ1-5; D gene: -; CDR3 DNA: TGTGCCAGCAGCCAAGGAGGTTCGCCTCCGAATCAGCCCCAGCATTTT; CDR3 protein: CASSQGGSPPNQPQHF
V gene: TRBV9; CDR3 length: 17; clone size: few; J gene: TRBJ2-1; D gene: -; CDR3 DNA: TGTGCCAGCAGCGTCTGGTTCTGGACATCGACCTACAATGAGCAGTTCTTC; CDR3 protein: CASSVWFWTSTYNEQFF